These T cell receptor beta chains were read from a single sample in a study of cytomegalovirus exposure and HLA in healthy donors. This table comes from immunoSEQ multiplex PCR, and its TCRdb copy is limited to in-frame clones, with some not included. The sample consists of about 98,000 clones, around 83% of them appearing once. Sequencing was done on a sample of PBMCs. Receptors originate from a female donor in good health and CMV-seropositive. Both conserved end residues are part of each CDR3. D genes are given only for firm matches. Size values are once, few and many counts, or a class for expanded clones, and some rows have none.

TGTGCCAGCAGCTCACGGGAGACCCAGTACTTC	CASSSRETQYF	NA	TRBV7-2	TRBJ2-5	NA
TGTGCCTGGACTAGGATGGGCACCGGGGAGCTGTTTTTT	CAWTRMGTGELFF	NA	TRBV30	TRBJ2-2	NA
TGTGCCAGCACCCTTAGCGTTACCCACAATGAGCAGTTCTTC	CASTLSVTHNEQFF	NA	TRBV6-6	TRBJ2-1	once
TGTGCCAGCAGCCCACATCGGGGGGGCACTGGAAACACCATATATTTT	CASSPHRGGTGNTIYF	NA	TRBV7-2	TRBJ1-3	NA
TGTGCCAGCAGCGTAGACGTAGCGGGACTCACCGGGGAGCTGTTTTTT	CASSVDVAGLTGELFF	TRBD2	TRBV9	TRBJ2-2	NA
TGTGCCAGCAGCTTCGGCGGCCGCGGCGACACCATATATTTT	CASSFGGRGDTIYF	NA	TRBV5-4	TRBJ1-3	NA
TGTGCCAGCAGCGAGGGCAGATTGGGACTAGAAGGCTACGAGCAGTACTTC	CASSEGRLGLEGYEQYF	TRBD2	TRBV2	TRBJ2-7	NA
TGCGCCAGCAGCACCCTAGCGGGAGGTCCTACAGATACGCAGTATTTT	CASSTLAGGPTDTQYF	TRBD2	TRBV5-1	TRBJ2-3	NA
TGTGCCAGCAGTGAACAGGGGGCGCTGAGGGAAAAACTGTTTTTT	CASSEQGALREKLFF	TRBD1	TRBV2	TRBJ1-4	NA
TGTGCCAGCAGCCAAAGGACTCGGGACAGGGTCATTTACAATGAGCAGTTCTTC	CASSQRTRDRVIYNEQFF	TRBD1	TRBV4-2	TRBJ2-1	NA
TGCGCCAGCAGCTTGGAACGGGGCGCGGGGGAAAAACTGTTTTTT	CASSLERGAGEKLFF	NA	TRBV5-1	TRBJ1-4	NA
TGTGCCAGCAGCCAGACAGGGAACACTGAAGCTTTCTTT	CASSQTGNTEAFF	NA	TRBV25-1	TRBJ1-1	NA
TGTGCTAGTGCTCCAACTAGCGGGAGTCTGTTCTTC	CASAPTSGSLFF	TRBD2	TRBV12-5	TRBJ2-7	NA
TGTGCCAGCAGCTTGACTCTCAACACCGGGGAGCTGTTTTTT	CASSLTLNTGELFF	NA	TRBV5-6	TRBJ2-2	few
TGCGCCAGCAGCCGAACTAGCAGGAGTTCTCGAAGCGAGACCCAGTACTTC	CASSRTSRSSRSETQYF	NA	TRBV4-1	TRBJ2-5	NA
TGTGCCAGTAGACGGGGGGGTTTCACTAATGAAAAACTGTTTTTT	CASRRGGFTNEKLFF	NA	TRBV19	TRBJ1-4	NA
TGTGCCAGCAATAGAGACAGCTCCTATAATTCACCCCTCCACTTT	CASNRDSSYNSPLHF	NA	TRBV5-6	TRBJ1-6	NA
TGTGCCAGCAGTGTAACGGGGAAATACCTCGGGGGAGGCAATCAGCCCCAGCATTTT	CASSVTGKYLGGGNQPQHF	NA	TRBV6-1	TRBJ1-5	NA
TGTGCCAGCAGTTTTCCAGGGCCGGGTTTCAATCAGCCCCAGCATTTT	CASSFPGPGFNQPQHF	NA	TRBV28	TRBJ1-5	NA
TGTGCCAGCAGCGTTCCTAGCGGGGTATACAATGAGCAGTTCTTC	CASSVPSGVYNEQFF	TRBD2	TRBV9	TRBJ2-1	NA
TGTGCCAGCAGCTTATACTCGCGGGGGGCCCGCACAGATACGCAGTATTTT	CASSLYSRGARTDTQYF	TRBD2	TRBV7-2	TRBJ2-3	NA
TGTGCCAGCAGCTTAAGGGGGGGACACAATGAGCAGTTCTTC	CASSLRGGHNEQFF	NA	TRBV7-7	TRBJ2-1	NA
TGCGCCAGCAGCCAAGACCCTGGACTAGCGGGGAGGACCAACACCGGGGAGCTGTTTTTT	CASSQDPGLAGRTNTGELFF	TRBD2	TRBV4-1	TRBJ2-2	NA
TGTGCCAGCAGCCCCTATGACAGGTCCCATGAGCAGTTCTTC	CASSPYDRSHEQFF	NA	TRBV7-6	TRBJ2-1	NA
TGTGCCATCAGTGCGAGGGGGACAGATACGCAGTATTTT	CAISARGTDTQYF	NA	TRBV10-3	TRBJ2-3	NA
TGTGCCTGGAGTGTAAGCCTAGCGGGAGTGTACGGCGGGGAGCTGTTTTTT	CAWSVSLAGVYGGELFF	TRBD2	TRBV30	TRBJ2-2	NA
TGCGCCAGCAGCTTGGACAGGGGCCCCCACTACAATGAGCAGTTCTTC	CASSLDRGPHYNEQFF	TRBD1	TRBV5-1	TRBJ2-1	NA
TGCAGCGTTGGCCGGTTTAACACTGAAGCTTTCTTT	CSVGRFNTEAFF	NA	TRBV29-1	TRBJ1-1	NA
TGTGCCAGTTCTCGGACAGGGGGGAACCCTGAAGCTTTCTTT	CASSRTGGNPEAFF	TRBD1	TRBV6-1	TRBJ1-1	NA
TGCGCCAGCAGCTTCCGGACAGGGGGCCCCTACGAGCAGTACTTC	CASSFRTGGPYEQYF	TRBD1	TRBV5-1	TRBJ2-7	NA
TGTGCCAGTAGTATTGGACTAGCCGGTAGCTCCTACAATGAGCAGTTCTTC	CASSIGLAGSSYNEQFF	TRBD2	TRBV19	TRBJ2-1	once
TGTGCCATCAGTGAGTCTCGGGGGGGTGAAGCTTTCTTT	CAISESRGGEAFF	NA	TRBV10-3	TRBJ1-1	few
TGTGCCAGCAGCTTATTAGCGGGAGGAGGAGAGACCCAGTACTTC	CASSLLAGGGETQYF	TRBD2	TRBV7-9	TRBJ2-5	NA
TGCGCCAGCAGCTTGGGGGACAGCTCCTACGAGCAGTACTTC	CASSLGDSSYEQYF	TRBD1	TRBV5-1	TRBJ2-7	NA
TGTGCCAGCAGCGTTGCCGGGACAGGGGGAAGGATGAGCACAGATACGCAGTATTTT	CASSVAGTGGRMSTDTQYF	TRBD1	TRBV9	TRBJ2-3	NA
TGTGCCAGCGCCGGGACAGGGAGCTACGAGCAGTACTTC	CASAGTGSYEQYF	TRBD1	TRBV2	TRBJ2-7	NA
TGTGCCAGCAGCCCCGAAACGGGACAGGGGGCAGAGACCCAGTACTTC	CASSPETGQGAETQYF	TRBD1	TRBV7-2	TRBJ2-5	NA
TGTGCCAGTAGGCCTAAGATTTCCTATAATTCACCCCTCCACTTT	CASRPKISYNSPLHF	NA	TRBV19	TRBJ1-6	few
TGTGCCAGCAGGTCCGGACAGGGGTGGGGGGAGACCCAGTACTTC	CASRSGQGWGETQYF	TRBD1	TRBV5-4	TRBJ2-5	NA
TGTGCCAGCAGCCTGAATACCCGGGGACTAGCGGGGCAAGAGACCCAGTACTTC	CASSLNTRGLAGQETQYF	TRBD2	TRBV11-3	TRBJ2-5	NA
TGTGCCAGCAACCTAAACAGGGCTCGAGAGGTAATGTCTTTCTTT	CASNLNRAREVMSFF	NA	TRBV6-1	TRBJ1-1	NA
TGTGCCAACTGGGACAGGGGGCGCGAGTCTACTGAAGCTTTCTTT	CANWDRGRESTEAFF	TRBD1	TRBV5-4	TRBJ1-1	NA
TGCGCCAGTACAAAGACGGGGGGCTTCACCGGGGAGCTGTTTTTT	CASTKTGGFTGELFF	NA	TRBV5-1	TRBJ2-2	NA
TGTGCCAGCAGCGAGGGCGGGGAGACCCAGTACTTC	CASSEGGETQYF	NA	TRBV9	TRBJ2-5	NA
TGTGCCAGCAGTTTGACAGTTCAAGAGACCCAGTACTTC	CASSLTVQETQYF	NA	TRBV28	TRBJ2-5	NA